There are many counts of the clone carrying this T cell receptor (beta chain). Germline V CDR1 and CDR2: MNHNS, SASEGT. V lost 5 bases and J lost 3, with 16 bases in between. The CDR3 spans 15 residues. Unique molecular identifiers were used to barcode this TCRbeta library. Each CDR3 protein is one row after TCRdb ran MiXCR on the PCR reads. The sample includes approximately 520,000 distinct CDR3 sequences, 30% to 35% of them seen just once. The data were obtained in a study of T-cell reconstitution after alpha-beta-depleted transplantation in children. The clonotype originates from a human donor who donated a stem cell graft to a child with aplastic anemia. The chain has TRBV6-1 and TRBJ1-1; D might be TRBD1 (6 bases). Here the sequenced sample was PBMCs from the stem cell graft donor, taken from the stem cell graft. CDR3 sequence (DNA): TGTGCCAGCAGTCAACAGGGTGGTTTGGACACTGAAGCTTTCTTT. Protein: CASSQQGGLDTEAFF.